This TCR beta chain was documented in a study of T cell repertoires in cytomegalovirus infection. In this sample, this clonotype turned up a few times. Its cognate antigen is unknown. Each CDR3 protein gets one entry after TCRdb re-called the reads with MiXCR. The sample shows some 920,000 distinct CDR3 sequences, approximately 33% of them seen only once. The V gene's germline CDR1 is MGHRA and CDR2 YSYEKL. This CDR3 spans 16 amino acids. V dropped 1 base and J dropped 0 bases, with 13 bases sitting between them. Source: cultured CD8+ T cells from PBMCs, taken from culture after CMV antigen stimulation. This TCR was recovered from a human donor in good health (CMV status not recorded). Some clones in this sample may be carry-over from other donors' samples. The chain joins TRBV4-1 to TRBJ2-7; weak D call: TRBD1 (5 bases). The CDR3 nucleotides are TGCGCCAGCAGCCAAGCCCTCCAGGGTCGCTCCTACGAGCAGTACGTC. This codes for CASSQALQGRSYEQYV.